The 25 T cell receptor beta chains presented below share a single source sample, sequenced in a study of cytomegalovirus exposure and HLA in healthy donors. PCR amplification relied on 60 Vbeta primers (plus 13 Jbeta primers). Libraries were prepared by immunoSEQ multiplex PCR; TCRdb keeps only in-frame clonotypes and omits some of them. The table shows roughly 200,000 clones, with approximately 80% occurring only once. Sequenced sample: PBMCs. All receptors come from a boy between 2 and 15 years old in good health and CMV-seronegative.

The rearrangement uses TRBV30 and TRBJ1-1; a weak D match, TRBD1 (6 bases). The CDR3 spans 13 residues. Trimming removed 3 bases from V and 2 bases from J, with 10 bases in between. The germline V gene encodes CDR1 GTSNPN and CDR2 SVGIG (reference sequence). The chain's CDR3 is CAWRNRANTEAFF. The CDR3 region has the DNA TGTGCCTGGAGAAACAGGGCTAACACTGAAGCTTTCTTT.

Only a few counts were recorded for this clone. This chain connects TRBV4-1 to TRBJ1-1, with TRBD1 matching 8 bases. CDR3 length: 14 amino acids. V was clipped by 8 bases and J by 1 base; unmatched bases: 6. The germline V gene encodes CDR1 MGHRA and CDR2 YSYEKL. CDR3: CASFPTGANTEAFF. In DNA, the CDR3 is TGCGCCAGCTTCCCGACAGGGGCGAACACTGAAGCTTTCTTT.

This clone was detected once. The chain uses TRBV6-5 and TRBJ2-1; TRBD2 matches at 7 bases. V dropped 6 bases and J dropped 9; count of bases not matched to a gene: 11. Germline V gives CDR1 MNHEY, CDR2 SVGAGI. The CDR3 totals 14 residues. The CDR3 DNA reads TGTGCCAGCAGCCCCTCTCCGATAGCGGGTGAGCAGTTCTTC. Translated, it gives CASSPSPIAGEQFF.

The chain carries TRBV7-9 and TRBJ2-1, with TRBD2 matching over 10 bases. V lost 11 bases and J lost 8; bases outside the gene matches: 12. This CDR3 has 14 amino acids. The V gene's germline CDR1 is SEHNR and CDR2 FQNEAQ (reference sequence). This CDR3 reads CAGAQREGVDEQFF. Written as DNA, the CDR3 is TGTGCCGGGGCCCAGCGGGAGGGCGTAGATGAGCAGTTCTTC.

The chain couples TRBV30 to TRBJ2-1, with 11 bases matching TRBD2. The ends lost 6 bases at V and 15 bases at J; junction bases unmatched: 7. Germline V gene sequence: CDR1 GTSNPN, CDR2 SVGIG (reference sequence). This CDR3 contains 11 residues. The CDR3 is CACPASGRLFF. CDR3 DNA: TGTGCCTGTCCGGCTAGCGGGAGGCTGTTCTTC.

The chain is built from TRBV7-9 and TRBJ1-4; D is ambiguous. V was shortened by 5 bases and J by 4 bases, with 23 bases between the two germline ends. The V gene's germline CDR1 is SEHNR and CDR2 FQNEAQ (reference sequence). The CDR3 totals 18 residues. CDR3 protein: CASSQGLVSLRGNEKLFF. In nucleotides, the CDR3 is TGTGCCAGCAGCCAAGGACTGGTTTCACTTCGGGGTAATGAAAAACTGTTTTTT.

V is TRBV9 and J is TRBJ1-4, with D perhaps matching TRBD1 (6 bases). The CDR3 consists of 15 residues. The germline CDR1 and CDR2 sequences are SGDLS and YYNGEE. Trimming left V 0 bases short and J 7 bases short, with 13 bases between. The CDR3 DNA reads TGTGCCAGCAGCGTAGCGGGGGGCGGAGGTGAAAAACTGTTTTTT. This sequence encodes CASSVAGGGGEKLFF. The variable domain in full, completed from reference TRBV9 and TRBJ1-4, reads DSGVTQTPKHLITATGQRVTLRCSPRSGDLSVYWYQQSLDQGLQFLIQYYNGEERAKGNILERFSAQQFPDLHSELNLSSLELGDSALYFCASSVAGGGGEKLFFGSGTQLSVL.

The chain employs TRBV4-1 and TRBJ2-1; no firm D call. Germline CDR1 and CDR2: MGHRA and YSYEKL. Trimming left V 6 bases short and J 0 bases short, with 9 bases between. This CDR3 region has 14 residues. The DNA for the CDR3 is TGCGCCAGCAGAGCCGCAAGCTCCTACAATGAGCAGTTCTTC. Its translation: CASRAASSYNEQFF.

This rearrangement joins TRBV5-1 to TRBJ1-5, with D hard to call. Trimming took 4 bases from V and 5 from J, leaving 10 bases between them. CDR3 length: 13 residues. Per the germline V gene, CDR1 is SGHRS and CDR2 is YFSETQ. CDR3 in amino acids: CASSLSTDQPQHF. DNA of the CDR3: TGCGCCAGCAGCCTGAGTACGGATCAGCCCCAGCATTTT.

The chain combines TRBV6-5 with TRBJ2-7; no firm D call. Trimming pared 0 bases from V and 3 bases from J, leaving 9 bases between. The length of the CDR3 is 14 residues. Germline V gives CDR1 MNHEY, CDR2 SVGAGI. CDR3 coding DNA: TGTGCCAGCAGTTACTCGCAGGATAACTACGAGCAGTACTTC. This codes for CASSYSQDNYEQYF.

The gene calls are TRBV5-1 and TRBJ2-7; a possible D gene is TRBD1 (6 bases). The V end was cut by 2 bases, the J end by 2 bases, with 11 bases between. The CDR3 is made up of 14 amino acids. CDR1 and CDR2 from the germline V gene are SGHRS and YFSETQ. CDR3 DNA: TGCGCCAGCAGCTTCCTCCAGGGGACCTACGAGCAGTACTTC. This sequence encodes CASSFLQGTYEQYF.

As DNA, the CDR3 is TGTGCCAGCAGTCCGACAGGGGGCTTCACTGAAGCTTTCTTT. Translated, it gives CASSPTGGFTEAFF. The chain uses TRBV25-1 and TRBJ1-1; TRBD1 matches 10 bases. This CDR3 is 14 amino acids long. Per the germline V gene, CDR1 is MGHDK and CDR2 is SYGVNS. V was pared by 5 bases and J by 4 bases, with 4 bases of the junction left unmatched.

A few counts support this clone. The rearrangement joins TRBV5-5 to TRBJ2-1, with D perhaps TRBD1 (5 bases). Trimming took 9 bases from V and 4 from J, leaving 8 bases between them. CDR1 is SGHKS and CDR2 is YYEKEE in the germline V gene (reference sequence). The CDR3 has 11 amino acids. Here the CDR3 DNA reads TGTGCCACTTCAGGGTACAATGAGCAGTTCTTC. Translating gives CATSGYNEQFF.

The DNA of the CDR3 is TGTGCCAGCAGTTACTCGACCGAAGGGGGTAATGAAAAACTGTTTTTT. Its translation is CASSYSTEGGNEKLFF. This chain joins TRBV6-6 and TRBJ1-4, with D tentatively TRBD1 (6 bases). CDR1 is MNHNY, CDR2 SVGAGI, per germline (reference sequence). The V gene lost 0 bases and the J gene lost 4 bases, with 12 bases spanning the gap. There are 16 residues in the CDR3.

The chain couples TRBV6-1 to TRBJ2-1; 12 bases are a match to TRBD2. CDR1 MNHNS and CDR2 SASEGT come from the germline V gene. J gave up 5 bases and V 7 bases, and 3 bases lay outside the gene matches. The CDR3 is made up of 14 amino acids. CDR3 region: CASKTSGGNNEQFF. The DNA of the CDR3 is TGTGCCAGCAAGACTAGCGGGGGAAACAATGAGCAGTTCTTC.

The rearrangement joins TRBV19 to TRBJ1-1, with 9 bases identical to TRBD1. V shed 5 bases and J 4 bases; nucleotides not matched to a gene: 11. The CDR3 covers 16 residues. Looked up from germline, CDR1 is LNHDA and CDR2 is SQIVND (reference sequence). The CDR3 DNA sequence: TGTGCCAGTAGTTCCCTCGGACAGGGGACGGGCACTGAAGCTTTCTTT. The encoded protein is CASSSLGQGTGTEAFF. The complete variable domain, with remaining parts taken from reference TRBV19 and TRBJ1-1, reads DGGITQSPKYLFRKEGQNVTLSCEQNLNHDAMYWYRQDPGQGLRLIYYSQIVNDFQKGDIAEGYSVSREKKESFPLTVTSAQKNPTAFYLCASSSLGQGTGTEAFFGQGTRLTVV.

Remarks on this clone: An end of the junction differs from the germline gene, which may be a read error. This rearrangement joins TRBV7-9 to TRBJ2-7, with 7 bases lining up with TRBD1. Germline loops: CDR1 SEHNR, CDR2 FQNEAQ (reference sequence). The CDR3 totals 13 residues. This CDR3 reads CSSSEGTAYEQYF. Written as DNA, the CDR3 is TGTTCCAGCAGCGAGGGGACAGCCTACGAGCAGTACTTC.

About this clone itself: Other nucleotide sequences from this sample produce the same CDR3. The chain uses TRBV30 and TRBJ2-3; 12 bases map to TRBD2. The CDR3 extends over 13 amino acids. Germline loops: CDR1 GTSNPN, CDR2 SVGIG (reference sequence). The junction had 0 bases not matched to a gene; V was cut back by 4 bases and J by 4 bases. CDR3 sequence reads: CAWTSGGADTQYF. CDR3 DNA sequence: TGTGCCTGGACTAGCGGGGGGGCAGATACGCAGTATTTT.

This rearrangement joins TRBV7-3 to TRBJ2-2; possible D gene TRBD1, 6 bases. Per germline, CDR1 SGHTA and CDR2 FQGTGA. The CDR3 has 20 residues. Between the trimmed V and J ends, which lost 5 bases and 4 bases, there was a span of 29 bases. The CDR3: CASSLGQLKGPESPTGELFF. Here the CDR3 DNA reads TGTGCCAGCAGCCTTGGACAGCTCAAGGGCCCGGAATCCCCCACCGGGGAGCTGTTTTTT.

V is TRBV5-8 and J is TRBJ2-5; D possibly corresponds to TRBD2 (6 bases). This CDR3 contains 16 residues. V lost 6 bases and J 1 base, leaving 19 bases between the germline ends. Germline lookup yields CDR1 SGHTS and CDR2 YDEGEE. The CDR3 coding sequence is TGTGCCAGCACGCACGGGGCCGGGGGTTTCCAAGAGACCCAGTACTTC. As protein: CASTHGAGGFQETQYF. The full variable domain, with the rest looked up from reference TRBV5-8 and TRBJ2-5, is EAGVTQSPTHLIKTRGQQATLRCSPISGHTSVYWYQQALGLGLQFLLWYDEGEERNRGNFPPRFSGRQFPNYSSELNVNALELEDSALYLCASTHGAGGFQETQYFGPGTRLLVL.

The gene calls are TRBV7-8 and TRBJ1-1, with 9 bases matching TRBD1. V shed 7 bases and J 8 bases; nucleotides not matched to a gene: 5. Germline CDR1 SGHVS, CDR2 FQNEAQ. The CDR3 is 12 amino acids. The CDR3 DNA reads TGTGCCAGCACGAACAGGGGGCGGGAAGCTTTCTTT. Amino acid sequence: CASTNRGREAFF.

The chain carries TRBV30 and TRBJ1-1; possible D gene TRBD1, 6 bases. CDR1 is GTSNPN and CDR2 is SVGIG in the germline V gene (reference sequence). V lost 3 bases, J lost 4 bases, and 9 bases lay in between. The length of the CDR3 is 12 residues. CDR3 sequence: CAWRQGGTEAFF. CDR3 coding DNA: TGTGCCTGGAGGCAAGGGGGCACTGAAGCTTTCTTT.

This rearrangement joins TRBV11-2 to TRBJ2-6, with D unresolved. The CDR3 consists of 19 residues. Trimming left V 1 base short and J 4 bases short, with 20 bases between. The germline V gene has CDR1 SGHAT and CDR2 FQNNGV. CDR3 residues: CASSLGVLHTIPGANVLTF. The CDR3 DNA reads TGTGCCAGCAGCTTAGGTGTCCTCCACACCATCCCGGGGGCCAACGTCCTGACTTTC. Looking up the rest from reference TRBV11-2 and TRBJ2-6 gives the full variable domain: EAGVAQSPRYKIIEKRQSVAFWCNPISGHATLYWYQQILGQGPKLLIQFQNNGVVDDSQLPKDRFSAERLKGVDSTLKIQPAKLEDSAVYLCASSLGVLHTIPGANVLTFGAGSRLTVL.

The chain recombines TRBV6-1 with TRBJ2-1, with 12 bases that match TRBD2. Germline assignment: CDR1 MNHNS and CDR2 SASEGT. J was trimmed by 4 bases and V by 2 bases; bases with no gene match: 12. The CDR3 spans 19 residues. CDR3 nucleotides: TGTGCCAGCAGTGAAAATGGGCTAGCGGGAGGGACGGTATACAATGAGCAGTTCTTC. The encoded protein is CASSENGLAGGTVYNEQFF.

This clone was seen more than once but under ten times. The gene calls are TRBV15 and TRBJ2-4; 10 bases are a match to TRBD1. V lost 4 bases, J lost 8 bases, and 11 bases stayed unmatched. CDR1 is LNHNV, CDR2 YYDKDF, per germline (reference sequence). The CDR3 contains 16 residues. In nucleotides, the CDR3 is TGTGCCACCAGCACTTCGGCCGGGACAGGGGTTGACATTCAGTACTTC. This encodes CATSTSAGTGVDIQYF.